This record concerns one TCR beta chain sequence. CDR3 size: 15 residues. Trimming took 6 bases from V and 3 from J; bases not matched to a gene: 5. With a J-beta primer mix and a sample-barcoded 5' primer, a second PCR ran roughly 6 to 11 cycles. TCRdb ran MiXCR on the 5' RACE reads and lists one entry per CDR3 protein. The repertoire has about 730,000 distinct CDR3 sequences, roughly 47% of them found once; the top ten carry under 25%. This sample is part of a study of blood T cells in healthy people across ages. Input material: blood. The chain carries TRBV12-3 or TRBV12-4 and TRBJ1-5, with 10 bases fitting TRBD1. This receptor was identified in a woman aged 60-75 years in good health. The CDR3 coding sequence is TGTGCCAGCAGGCCGACAGGGGGCAACAATCAGCCCCAGCATTTT. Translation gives CASRPTGGNNQPQHF.